These 13 T cell receptor beta chains came from one sample sequenced in a study of OX40 agonist ivuxolimab in advanced cancers. Measured with immunoSEQ multiplex PCR; TCRdb has only the in-frame clones, and not every one. The sample lists about 100,000 clones, 80% to 95% occurring once. The starting material was CD4+ or CD8+ T cells sorted from blood, obtained in a trial of the OX40 agonist ivuxolimab. The receptor source for this set is an adult with an advanced solid tumor such as melanoma, head and neck, liver or kidney cancer.

The chain links TRBV19 to TRBJ2-7; D possibly corresponds to TRBD1 (6 bases). The V end was cut by 5 bases, the J end by 3 bases, with 17 bases between. This CDR3 spans 15 amino acids. Looked up from germline, CDR1 is LNHDA and CDR2 is SQIVND (reference sequence). In DNA, the CDR3 is TGTGCCAGTAGTCCCCAGGGGCCTAACTACTACGAGCAGTACTTC. Protein: CASSPQGPNYYEQYF.

This sequence joins TRBV29-1 and TRBJ1-1; D gene ambiguous. The germline CDR1 and CDR2 sequences are SQVTM and ANQGSEA. Trimming took off 4 bases at V and 3 bases at J, with 12 bases between the two ends. The CDR3 has 13 residues. This CDR3 reads CSVGRNEDTEAFF. The CDR3 DNA follows: TGCAGCGTTGGCCGGAATGAGGACACTGAAGCTTTCTTT.

A single count supports this clone. V and J are TRBV5-1 and TRBJ1-2; tentative D call: TRBD1 (5 bases). Trimming pared 0 bases from V and 3 bases from J, leaving 12 bases between. The CDR3 contains 15 residues. CDR1 and CDR2 (germline): SGHRS, YFSETQ. This chain's CDR3 is CASSLAGTSYYGYTF. CDR3 nucleotide sequence: TGCGCCAGCAGCTTGGCCGGGACTTCATACTATGGCTACACCTTC.

V usage is TRBV18 and J usage is TRBJ2-3, with 10 bases that match TRBD1. In germline, CDR1 is KGHSH, CDR2 LQKENI. J lost 5 bases, V lost 3 bases, and 8 bases had no gene match. This CDR3 region has 16 residues. CDR3 residues: CASSPSTGGMGDTQYF. In DNA form, the CDR3 reads TGTGCCAGCTCACCGTCGACAGGGGGCATGGGAGATACGCAGTATTTT.

The V gene is TRBV5-1, the J gene TRBJ2-6; TRBD2 aligns across 12 bases. The CDR3 loop spans 18 amino acids. Germline loops: CDR1 SGHRS, CDR2 YFSETQ. The V gene end was trimmed by 0 bases and the J gene end by 0 bases; junction bases not matched to a gene: 1. CDR3 region: CASSLGLAGVSGANVLTF. The CDR3 DNA reads as TGCGCCAGCAGCTTGGGACTAGCGGGAGTCTCTGGGGCCAACGTCCTGACTTTC.

The chain combines TRBV7-9 with TRBJ2-2; the match to TRBD2 covers 9 bases. Germline CDR1 SEHNR, CDR2 FQNEAQ (reference sequence). The V segment lost 1 base and the J segment 6 bases; nucleotides outside the gene matches: 9. This CDR3 is 17 amino acids long. CDR3 sequence reads: CASSLVVRGTSPGELFF. In DNA, the CDR3 is TGTGCCAGCAGCTTAGTGGTCCGCGGGACTAGCCCCGGGGAGCTGTTTTTT.

The V and J genes are TRBV30 and TRBJ1-1; 7 bases map to TRBD1. V dropped 2 bases and J dropped 0; count of bases not matched to a gene: 3. This CDR3 is 14 amino acids long. Germline V lookup: CDR1 GTSNPN, CDR2 SVGIG (reference sequence). The CDR3 DNA follows: TGTGCCTGGAGTAGGGGGCGGCTGAACACTGAAGCTTTCTTT. This translates into CAWSRGRLNTEAFF.

V gene TRBV27 combines with J gene TRBJ1-1; D is unresolved. V lost 2 bases and J 4 bases, leaving 11 bases between the germline ends. The germline gives CDR1 MNHEY, CDR2 SMNVEV (reference sequence). This CDR3 is built from 14 residues. In nucleotides, the CDR3 is TGTGCCAGCAGTTTAGACGTGGAGGGCACTGAAGCTTTCTTT. This gives the protein CASSLDVEGTEAFF.

The chain recombines TRBV6-1 with TRBJ2-6, with 12 bases identical to TRBD1. The CDR3 extends over 18 amino acids. Germline V lookup: CDR1 MNHNS, CDR2 SASEGT. The trim removed 1 base at V and 2 bases at J, leaving 3 bases unmatched. CDR3 sequence reads: CASSEVGTGGAGANVLTF. The DNA for the CDR3 is TGTGCCAGCAGTGAAGTAGGGACAGGGGGCGCTGGGGCCAACGTCCTGACTTTC.

J is TRBJ2-2 and V is TRBV6-1, with unresolved D. V lost 7 bases and J lost 5, with 14 bases in between. CDR3 length: 14 amino acids. Germline V gene sequence: CDR1 MNHNS, CDR2 SASEGT. The CDR3 here is CASTISHGTGELFF. CDR3 in DNA: TGTGCCAGCACTATATCCCACGGGACCGGGGAGCTGTTTTTT.

V is TRBV7-3 and J is TRBJ2-3, with 7 positions matching TRBD1. With V trimmed by 0 bases and J by 2 bases, 2 bases remained unmatched. The CDR3 consists of 15 residues. Germline loops: CDR1 SGHTA, CDR2 FQGTGA. Here the CDR3 reads CASSLTRGITDTQYF. CDR3 DNA: TGTGCCAGCAGCTTAACCAGGGGGATCACAGATACGCAGTATTTT.

V and J are TRBV5-4 and TRBJ1-2, with D uncertain. The CDR3 consists of 15 residues. V was clipped by 5 bases and J by 2 bases, with 16 bases between them. Germline CDR1 SGHNT, CDR2 YYREEE (reference sequence). CDR3 region: CASSSPSGMNYGYTF. In nucleotides, the CDR3 is TGTGCCAGCAGTTCCCCTAGTGGCATGAACTATGGCTACACCTTC.

Notes on this clone: The junction departs from germline at one end; a sequencing error may be responsible. The chain couples TRBV7-7 to TRBJ2-5; tentative D call: TRBD1 (6 bases). This CDR3 spans 15 amino acids. The germline CDR1 and CDR2 sequences are SSHAT and FNYEAQ (reference sequence). CDR3 DNA sequence: TGTGCTAGCAGCCCCCGGACAGCAGTGGTGGAGACCCAGTACTTC. Amino acid sequence: CASSPRTAVVETQYF.